Reported below is one TCR beta chain. Some clones are missing from TCRdb's copy, which holds only in-frame ones; the method was immunoSEQ multiplex PCR. The sample shows about 79,000 clones, roughly 93% of them seen only once. These data originate in a study of control samples from healthy donors and cancer patients. The receptor comes from a woman aged 40 to 55 with lung cancer. The sequencing sample was made of PBMCs.

The CDR3 protein is CASSLEGRANYGYTF. CDR3 bases: TGTGCCAGCAGTTTAGAGGGCAGGGCGAACTATGGCTACACCTTC. The rearrangement links TRBV27 to TRBJ1-2, with a possible D match to TRBD1 (5 bases). From germline, CDR1 is MNHEY and CDR2 SMNVEV (reference sequence). V dropped 2 bases and J dropped 2 bases, with 12 bases sitting between them. This CDR3 spans 15 amino acids.